This TCR beta chain is drawn from a study of CD8 T cells in Susac syndrome. V lost 4 bases and J lost 6; bases outside the gene matches: 6. The CDR3 sequence is 13 residues long. Germline CDR1 and CDR2: SQVTM and ANQGSEA. Random hexamers primed reverse transcription of about 0.5 to 1 ug RNA. TCRdb reprocessed the immunoSEQ multiplex PCR reads via MiXCR and lists one record per CDR3 protein. The sample lists about 160,000 distinct CDR3 sequences, 95% to 96% occurring once. Sequencing used CD4+ T cells from PBMCs. This chain joins TRBV29-1 and TRBJ2-7; 10 bases fit TRBD2. This receptor was taken from a human donor with Susac syndrome. CDR3 amino acids: CSVVGLAGAEQYF. The CDR3 DNA reads TGCAGCGTTGTTGGGCTAGCGGGAGCCGAGCAGTACTTC.